This TCR beta chain was retrieved from a study of T cell repertoires in cytomegalovirus infection. Study at large: The public TCR beta signatures pointed to both CMV infection and matching HLA type.

TCRdb re-derived calls from the reads in MiXCR, one entry per CDR3 protein. Here the sample spans 200,000 to 250,000 distinct CDR3 sequences, about 20% being singletons. Study results and caveats: Accumulated public TCR beta family frequency recognized individuals carrying CMV together with the relevant HLA. HLA-C-restricted CMV clonotypes gave the most frequent clonotype in two of eight donors.

This clonotype appeared a few times. Its antigen remains unknown. This may arise from a read error, as a much more abundant clone is one base away. Germline lookup yields CDR1 SGHVS and CDR2 FNYEAQ. CDR3 size: 11 residues. Trimming pared 1 base from V and 7 bases from J, leaving 1 base between. The rearrangement links TRBV7-6 to TRBJ2-2; no definite D call. The receptor comes from a human donor in good health (CMV status not recorded). Some clones in this sample may be carry-over from other donors' samples. Specimen: CD8+ T cells from PBMCs. CDR3 sequence reads: CASSLDGELFF. In DNA form, the CDR3 reads TGTGCCAGCAGCTTAGACGGGGAGCTGTTTTTT.